These 4 T cell receptor beta chains originate from one sample sequenced in a study of CD8+ T cells in alopecia areata. cDNA reverse transcribed from extracted RNA served as the sequencing template. Clones were read by immunoSEQ multiplex PCR, and TCRdb kept only the in-frame ones, dropping some. Here the sample spans about 64,000 clones, 40% to 50% being singletons. The sequencing sample was made of NKG2D-low CD8+ T cells sorted from blood. Receptors originate from a human donor with alopecia areata.

This chain joins TRBV30 and TRBJ1-2, with D uncertain. Germline-derived CDR1 and CDR2 are GTSNPN and SVGIG (reference sequence). The CDR3 contains 9 residues. The ends were cut back, 8 bases at V and 8 bases at J, with 9 bases in the middle. CDR3 region: CATYEGYTF. The CDR3 nucleotides read TGTGCCACATATGAGGGCTACACCTTC.

J is TRBJ2-7 and V is TRBV23-1; D gene unclear. TRBV23-1 is sorted into the ORF group, with uncertain function. The CDR3 totals 13 residues. V was pared by 0 bases and J by 5 bases, with 8 bases between. The CDR3 loop reads CASSQSKKDEQYF. The CDR3 DNA is TGCGCCAGCAGTCAATCGAAAAAGGACGAGCAGTACTTC.

In its sample, this clone was seen a few times. V gene TRBV7-9 combines with J gene TRBJ1-6; tentative D call: TRBD1 (5 bases). Trimming removed 3 bases from V and 9 bases from J, with 9 bases in between. The CDR3 totals 13 residues. In germline, CDR1 is SEHNR, CDR2 FQNEAQ (reference sequence). For the CDR3, the DNA is TGTGCCAGCAGCTTGGGGGGTGGTTCACCCCTCCACTTT. Amino acids: CASSLGGGSPLHF. The full variable domain, its missing parts supplied by reference TRBV7-9 and TRBJ1-6, is DTGVSQNPRHKITKRGQNVTFRCDPISEHNRLYWYRQTLGQGPEFLTYFQNEAQLEKSRLLSDRFSAERPKGSFSTLEIQRTEQGDSAMYLCASSLGGGSPLHFGNGTRLTVT.

This clone was recorded only once. The chain is built from TRBV15 and TRBJ1-1; D uncertain. V was cut by 5 bases and J by 5 bases, with 18 bases left in between. The CDR3 runs to 15 residues. Germline V gene data show CDR1 as LNHNV and CDR2 as YYDKDF (reference sequence). The CDR3 DNA reads TGTGCCACCAGCGCCACAAGGACGGTGGTGACTGAAGCTTTCTTT. Protein: CATSATRTVVTEAFF. Based on the CDR3 plus reference TRBV15 and TRBJ1-1, the full variable domain is DAMVIQNPRYQVTQFGKPVTLSCSQTLNHNVMYWYQQKSSQAPKLLFHYYDKDFNNEADTPDNFQSRRPNTSFCFLDIRSPGLGDTAMYLCATSATRTVVTEAFFGQGTRLTVV.